A selection of T cell receptor beta chains follows, all from one sample in a study of T cells in Graves' hyperthyroidism and ophthalmopathy. TCRdb fed the multiplex PCR reads into MiXCR, producing one record per CDR3 protein. Among some 300,000 distinct CDR3 sequences listed, approximately 18% were seen once. Sequenced material: blood. These receptors all stem from a middle-aged man with Graves' ophthalmopathy. CDR3s include the opening cysteine and the closing phenylalanine or tryptophan. D genes are given only for firm matches. The size field is filled for only some rows; it gives once, few, many or a size class.

V gene	J gene	D gene	clone size	CDR3 protein	CDR3 DNA
TRBV29-1	TRBJ2-3	TRBD1	-	CSVRTGFSDTQYF	TGCAGCGTCCGGACAGGGTTTTCGGATACGCAGTATTTT
TRBV9	TRBJ2-3	-	-	CASSFSLSHTQYF	TGTGCCAGCAGTTTTTCTCTTTCGCATACGCAGTATTTT
TRBV10-3	TRBJ2-7	TRBD1	few	CAISESTGLLRIHEQYF	TGTGCCATCAGTGAGTCGACAGGGCTTCTTCGTATTCACGAGCAGTACTTC
TRBV15	TRBJ1-1	TRBD1	-	CATSLDRGHLNTEAFF	TGTGCCACCAGCCTGGACAGGGGGCATTTAAACACTGAAGCTTTCTTT
TRBV9	TRBJ2-5	TRBD2	few	CASSAPPSAGRVETQYF	TGTGCCAGCAGCGCCCCCCCCTCGGCGGGGAGGGTGGAGACCCAGTACTTC
TRBV9	TRBJ1-1	-	-	CASSPVSLGKAFF	TGTGCCAGCAGCCCCGTGAGTTTGGGGAAGGCTTTCTTT
TRBV9	TRBJ2-1	-	few	CASSALDARDEQFF	TGTGCCAGCAGCGCACTAGACGCTAGGGATGAGCAGTTCTTC
TRBV20-1	TRBJ2-3	TRBD2	few	CSAQGPTSGGNWDSTDTQYF	TGCAGTGCCCAGGGGCCGACTAGCGGGGGGAATTGGGATAGCACAGATACGCAGTATTTT
TRBV28	TRBJ2-5	TRBD2	-	CASTGGETQYF	TGTGCCAGCACGGGAGGGGAGACCCAGTACTTC
TRBV6-6	TRBJ2-3	TRBD2	few	CASSYGGRVTDTQYF	TGTGCCAGCAGTTACGGCGGGAGGGTGACAGATACGCAGTATTTT
TRBV7-9	TRBJ2-1	TRBD2	many	CASSLTSGIVDEQFF	TGTGCCAGCAGCTTAACTAGCGGGATTGTCGATGAGCAGTTCTTC
TRBV15	TRBJ2-7	-	-	CATSSLEAGDLGEQYF	TGTGCCACCAGCAGCCTAGAGGCAGGGGATCTGGGTGAGCAGTACTTC
TRBV3-1	TRBJ2-7	TRBD2	-	CASSPWTSGTSLSYEQYF	TGTGCCAGCAGCCCATGGACTAGCGGGACCTCGCTATCCTACGAGCAGTACTTC
TRBV15	TRBJ1-4	TRBD1	-	CATSRSPGQWDEKLFF	TGTGCCACCAGCAGATCCCCGGGACAGTGGGATGAAAAACTGTTTTTT
TRBV6-4	TRBJ1-2	-	few	CASSEEGYGYTF	TGTGCCAGCAGTGAGGAAGGTTATGGCTACACCTTC
TRBV2	TRBJ1-2	TRBD1	few	CASSATGASNYGYTF	TGTGCCAGCAGTGCTACAGGGGCCTCTAACTATGGCTACACCTTC
TRBV27	TRBJ2-2	-	-	CASRRLLKAGKAGELFF	TGTGCCAGTAGGAGACTATTAAAGGCGGGAAAGGCCGGGGAGCTGTTTTTT
TRBV19	TRBJ1-5	-	-	CASSIGTARNQPQHF	TGTGCCAGTAGTATAGGTACAGCTCGAAATCAGCCCCAGCATTTT
TRBV6-1	TRBJ2-1	TRBD1	many	CASSVTQGSNEQFF	TGTGCCAGCAGTGTCACACAGGGGTCGAATGAGCAGTTCTTC
TRBV2	TRBJ2-1	TRBD2	many	CASSSSGLAGYNEQFF	TGTGCCAGCAGTTCATCGGGACTAGCGGGCTACAATGAGCAGTTCTTC
TRBV11-3	TRBJ2-1	TRBD2	-	CASSWASGRRIGSNEQFF	TGTGCCAGCAGCTGGGCTAGCGGGAGACGGATAGGTAGCAATGAGCAGTTCTTC
TRBV12-3/TRBV12-4	TRBJ1-1	TRBD1	many	CASSPGQENTEAFF	TGTGCCAGCAGTCCGGGACAGGAGAACACTGAAGCTTTCTTT
TRBV12-3/TRBV12-4	TRBJ1-1	TRBD1	many	CASSFLGGKTEAFF	TGTGCCAGCAGTTTCCTAGGGGGCAAAACTGAAGCTTTCTTT
TRBV24-1	TRBJ2-1	TRBD2	few	CATSDFLAAGGINEQFF	TGTGCCACCAGTGATTTCCTAGCGGCCGGCGGGATCAATGAGCAGTTCTTC
TRBV6-1	TRBJ2-5	-	few	CASARGGPPQTQYF	TGTGCCAGCGCCAGGGGCGGACCGCCCCAGACCCAGTACTTC
TRBV18	TRBJ2-3	TRBD1	many	CASSLGTGRDTDTQYF	TGTGCCAGCTCACTAGGGACAGGTCGAGACACAGATACGCAGTATTTT
TRBV29-1	TRBJ2-7	-	-	CSVEGQTTGEQYF	TGCAGCGTTGAGGGTCAGACGACCGGGGAGCAGTACTTC
TRBV7-6	TRBJ1-5	-	many	CASSLEAPGSNQPQHF	TGTGCCAGCAGCTTAGAAGCCCCAGGAAGCAATCAGCCCCAGCATTTT
TRBV2	TRBJ2-1	TRBD2	-	CASSDPGTSGHNEQFF	TGCGCCAGCAGTGACCCCGGGACTAGCGGTCACAATGAGCAGTTCTTC
TRBV6-1	TRBJ2-7	-	many	CASRSSYFSSYEQYF	TGTGCCAGCAGGAGCAGTTATTTTAGCTCCTACGAGCAGTACTTC
TRBV13	TRBJ1-3	-	many	CASSPRALSSGNTIYF	TGTGCCAGCAGCCCCCGCGCGTTGAGCTCTGGAAACACCATATATTTT
TRBV6-1	TRBJ2-3	-	few	CASEAGSTDTQYF	TGTGCCAGCGAGGCAGGGAGCACAGATACGCAGTATTTT
TRBV3-1	TRBJ2-2	TRBD2	few	CASSQDAGDWTGELFF	TGTGCCAGCAGCCAAGATGCGGGAGATTGGACCGGGGAGCTGTTTTTT
TRBV5-1	TRBJ2-7	TRBD2	few	CASRTGLAGNREQYF	TGCGCCAGCAGAACGGGACTAGCGGGAAATCGCGAGCAGTACTTC
TRBV5-6	TRBJ2-1	TRBD1	-	CASTIPGTGVAQFF	TGTGCCAGCACAATACCCGGGACAGGGGTGGCTCAGTTCTTC
TRBV24-1	TRBJ2-2	TRBD1	-	CATSDPLDRPTGELFF	TGTGCCACCAGTGATCCCTTGGACAGGCCGACCGGGGAGCTGTTTTTT
TRBV5-1	TRBJ2-3	TRBD1	many	CASSLTPPGTGGADTQYF	TGCGCCAGCAGCTTGACTCCCCCCGGGACAGGGGGAGCAGATACGCAGTATTTT